This T cell receptor (beta chain) was recorded in a study of T cell repertoires in cytomegalovirus infection. Study information: From public TCR beta signatures came an indication of both CMV infection and matching HLA type.

From the reads, TCRdb called clonotypes with MiXCR, one entry per CDR3 protein. The sample shows fewer than 350,000 distinct CDR3 sequences, more than 9% of them seen only once. This clonotype was seen more than once but under ten times. The antigen remains undetermined. Findings and caveats of the study: Adding up the frequency of public TCR beta families identified people who carried CMV plus the relevant HLA. Clonotypes of TCR beta that were HLA-C-restricted and CMV-specific dominated the ex vivo response.

With 7 bases removed from V and 0 bases from J, the gap between germline ends came to 10 bases. CDR3 length: 14 amino acids. Germline CDR1 and CDR2: LGHNT and FRNRAP. Sample: PBMCs. The clonotype originates from a human donor in good health (CMV status not recorded). Some clones in this sample may be carry-over from other donors' samples. This rearrangement joins TRBV12-5 to TRBJ2-4; D not certain. The CDR3 sequence: CASAGEVAKNIQYF. As DNA, the CDR3 is TGTGCTAGTGCCGGAGAGGTAGCCAAAAACATTCAGTACTTC.